One and the same sample provided the 15 T cell receptor beta chains below, sequenced in a study of blood T cell repertoires in COVID-19. The assay was immunoSEQ multiplex PCR, and TCRdb's table has in-frame clones only and misses some. In the table there are 180,000 or so clones, roughly 89% of which are singletons. The sequenced sample was PBMCs or T cells enriched from blood (not recorded which). The receptor set was obtained from a woman between 40 and 55 years old with acute COVID-19.

This rearrangement joins TRBV3-1 (or the pseudogene TRBV3-2) to TRBJ2-3; 8 bases are a match to TRBD1. Per germline, CDR1 LGHDT and CDR2 YNNKEL (reference sequence). V was pared by 4 bases and J by 3 bases, with 3 bases of the junction left unmatched. This CDR3 comprises 14 residues. The DNA of the CDR3 is TGTGCCAGCAGCCCGGGACAGGCAACAGATACGCAGTATTTT. This codes for CASSPGQATDTQYF.

The gene calls are TRBV30 and TRBJ1-5; perhaps TRBD1 as D (6 bases). This CDR3 is 13 amino acids long. The germline V gene encodes CDR1 GTSNPN and CDR2 SVGIG (reference sequence). The V and J ends lost 2 bases and 7 bases respectively, with 12 bases between them. The CDR3 nucleotides are TGTGCCTGGAGTAGAGGGGGAATCCAGCCCCAGCATTTT. Translation gives CAWSRGGIQPQHF.

This rearrangement joins TRBV7-2 to TRBJ2-7, with D perhaps matching TRBD1 (7 bases). The V and J ends lost 6 bases and 3 bases respectively, with 12 bases between them. Germline V lookup: CDR1 SGHTA, CDR2 FQGNSA. This CDR3 is 13 amino acids long. As DNA, the CDR3 is TGTGCCAGCAGGGAGGGACAGTTCTACGAGCAGTACTTC. Its translation is CASREGQFYEQYF.

This chain joins TRBV7-2 and TRBJ1-2, with 9 positions matching TRBD1. The CDR3 covers 17 residues. Germline loops: CDR1 SGHTA, CDR2 FQGNSA. The V gene end was trimmed by 3 bases and the J gene end by 0 bases; junction bases not matched to a gene: 8. The CDR3 region is CASSFPGQGQANYGYTF. CDR3 DNA sequence: TGTGCCAGCAGCTTCCCTGGACAGGGGCAAGCTAACTATGGCTACACCTTC.

The CDR3 reads CASSLGQINQPQHF. The CDR3 region has the DNA TGTGCCAGCAGCTTAGGACAGATCAATCAGCCCCAGCATTTT. V and J are TRBV7-9 and TRBJ1-5; a weak D match, TRBD1 (5 bases). V was shortened by 1 base and J by 3 bases, with 7 bases between the two germline ends. This CDR3 has 14 amino acids. In germline, CDR1 is SEHNR, CDR2 FQNEAQ (reference sequence). Based on the CDR3 plus reference TRBV7-9 and TRBJ1-5, the full variable domain is DTGVSQNPRHKITKRGQNVTFRCDPISEHNRLYWYRQTLGQGPEFLTYFQNEAQLEKSRLLSDRFSAERPKGSFSTLEIQRTEQGDSAMYLCASSLGQINQPQHFGDGTRLSIL.

V is TRBV9 and J is TRBJ1-1, with TRBD1 matching 11 bases. Unmatched junction bases numbered 5, after V lost 3 bases and J lost 1 base. The CDR3 extends over 16 amino acids. Germline V CDR1 and CDR2: SGDLS, YYNGEE. Here the CDR3 DNA reads TGTGCCAGCAGCGCCTGGACAGGGGGCCAGAACACTGAAGCTTTCTTT. Protein sequence: CASSAWTGGQNTEAFF.

This clone was counted a single time. This chain links TRBV11-2 with TRBJ2-1, with 9 nucleotides matching TRBD1. This CDR3 comprises 14 residues. Per the germline V gene, CDR1 is SGHAT and CDR2 is FQNNGV. Trimming at V came to 5 bases and at J to 4 bases, leaving 3 bases not matched to a gene. The CDR3 sequence is CASSLGTGYNEQFF. In nucleotides, the CDR3 is TGTGCCAGCAGCCTAGGGACAGGGTACAATGAGCAGTTCTTC.

The chain employs TRBV5-1 and TRBJ1-4; TRBD1 aligns across 10 bases. V dropped 5 bases and J dropped 5; count of bases not matched to a gene: 6. Germline V lookup: CDR1 SGHRS, CDR2 YFSETQ. The CDR3 contains 15 residues. In nucleotides, the CDR3 is TGCGCCAGCAGACGGTGGGGACAGGGGAATGAAAAACTGTTTTTT. This translates into CASRRWGQGNEKLFF.

The chain is built from TRBV30 and TRBJ1-2; D remains ambiguous. With 0 bases removed from V and 0 bases from J, the gap between germline ends came to 14 bases. CDR3 size: 16 residues. Germline CDR1 GTSNPN, CDR2 SVGIG (reference sequence). The CDR3 DNA follows: TGTGCCTGGAGTGTACGATTACGGGGAACTAACTATGGCTACACCTTC. It yields the protein CAWSVRLRGTNYGYTF.

The V gene is TRBV6-6, the J gene TRBJ1-1, with D possibly TRBD1 on 5 matching bases. Germline V CDR1 and CDR2: MNHNY, SVGAGI (reference sequence). CDR3 length: 14 residues. The V end lost 2 bases, the J end lost 5 bases, and 12 bases lay between the germline ends. CDR3 sequence (DNA): TGTGCCAGCAGTTACGCGTCAGGGATAACTGAAGCTTTCTTT. It is translated as CASSYASGITEAFF.

The chain links TRBV5-1 to TRBJ2-3; 13 nucleotides align to TRBD2. CDR1 and CDR2 from the germline V gene are SGHRS and YFSETQ. V shed 4 bases, J shed 5 bases, and the junction held 4 bases outside the gene matches. There are 15 residues in the CDR3. CDR3 nucleotide sequence: TGCGCCAGCAGCGCGGGACTAGCGGGGCAAGATACGCAGTATTTT. Translation gives CASSAGLAGQDTQYF. The full variable domain, completed using reference TRBV5-1 and TRBJ2-3, is KAGVTQTPRYLIKTRGQQVTLSCSPISGHRSVSWYQQTPGQGLQFLFEYFSETQRNKGNFPGRFSGRQFSNSRSEMNVSTLELGDSALYLCASSAGLAGQDTQYFGPGTRLTVL.

The V and J genes are TRBV6-5 and TRBJ1-2; the match to TRBD1 covers 7 bases. This CDR3 region has 13 residues. Germline V gene data show CDR1 as MNHEY and CDR2 as SVGAGI. V shed 6 bases, J shed 3 bases, and the junction held 4 bases outside the gene matches. CDR3 protein: CASSTTGDYGYTF. As DNA, the CDR3 is TGTGCCAGCAGCACAACAGGGGACTATGGCTACACCTTC.

This chain connects TRBV27 to TRBJ2-1, with a tentative D call TRBD2 (6 bases). V shed 5 bases and J shed 4 bases, with 18 bases lying between them. The CDR3 runs 16 residues. Germline V lookup: CDR1 MNHEY, CDR2 SMNVEV (reference sequence). CDR3 nucleotides: TGTGCCAGCAGTAGGATCGGGAGAGGGGAATACAATGAGCAGTTCTTC. It translates to CASSRIGRGEYNEQFF.

The chain combines TRBV20-1 with TRBJ2-7; no firm D call. Trimming stripped 3 bases from V and 2 bases from J, with 14 bases between. This CDR3 spans 14 amino acids. The germline CDR1 and CDR2 sequences are DFQATT and SNEGSKA (reference sequence). CDR3 DNA sequence: TGCAGTGCTAGTTTCAGGCCCCCCCCCTACGAGCAGTACTTC. Protein sequence: CSASFRPPPYEQYF.

The chain couples TRBV6-5 to TRBJ2-1, with 10 bases that match TRBD1. Germline lookup yields CDR1 MNHEY and CDR2 SVGAGI. CDR3 size: 15 residues. V dropped 7 bases and J dropped 8; count of bases not matched to a gene: 11. The CDR3 sequence is CASIKDRGLWDEQFF. The CDR3 DNA reads TGTGCCAGCATTAAAGACAGGGGGCTATGGGATGAGCAGTTCTTC.